This TCR beta chain was retrieved from a study of T-cell memory formation after mild COVID-19 (dated by TCRdb to the early 2020s). For context, the study as a whole: Most TCR sequence clusters were specific to one of the two donors. In a couple of donors, T-cell clones that expanded and contracted after mild COVID-19 were tracked by sequencing TCRalpha and TCRbeta repertoires over time. Two young, previously healthy adult volunteers made up the cohort, one male and one female. Overall results and qualifications from the work: Contracting CD4+ clones appeared mostly in the CM and EM memory subsets, whereas CD8+ clones were enriched in EMRA. Only a couple of mild cases were covered in the study, and larger cohorts including severe cases with pre-infection samples were considered necessary. The second-wave clones that peaked on day 37 were not confirmed to be SARS-CoV-2 specific. From day 15 to 85, contracting clones showed balanced CD4/CD8 phenotypes, whereas a second wave of clones that expanded from day 15 to 37 leaned towards CD4+. Some responding clones were detected in pre-infection memory, which suggested that pre-existing cross-reactive memory T cells had joined the SARS-CoV-2 response.

CDR1 and CDR2 are drawn from the germline V gene (reference sequence): SGHNT, YYREEE. Including the terminal cysteine and phenylalanine, the CDR3 comprises 13 residues. The CDR3 DNA has 39 bases and is translated from base 1. Between the V and J ends, shortened by 4 bases and 4 bases respectively, the junction contains 10 bases. Ficoll-Paque density gradient centrifugation was used to isolate PBMCs. The sample was run on an Illumina NovaSeq 6000. TCRalpha and TCRbeta cDNA libraries were built by 5'RACE with constant-segment primers, adding sample barcodes and unique molecular identifiers. RNA was extracted from every sample with Trizol reagent. Library amplification was performed in two PCR steps, and a second sample barcode and Illumina TruSeq adapters were introduced in the second step. Sequencing of libraries was performed on an Illumina NovaSeq with 2 x 150 bp paired-end reads. The authors' pipeline ran thus. Reads were demultiplexed and collapsed into UMI-guided consensus sequences with migec v1.2.7. Using mixcr v2.1.11, UMI consensuses were aligned to TRA and TRB V and J templates and then assembled into clonotypes. Expanded or contracted clonotypes were those called significant by both edgeR and NoisET, with noise models trained on biological replicates. For edgeR calls, the thresholds were a false discovery rate-adjusted p below 0.01 and a log2 fold-change of 1. As an exploratory analysis of dynamics, max-normalized trajectories of the 1000 most abundant clonotypes were examined with PCA combined with hierarchical clustering. Separately sequenced CD4+ and CD8+ repertoires were used to assign a CD4 or CD8 phenotype to each responding clone. TCRdb ran its own pipeline on the public reads, namely fastp trimming at Q25 and MiXCR clone calling, and kept in-frame beta chains. Every entry covers one CDR3 protein and lists the most common genes and DNA from its rows. These V and J calls are TCRdb output, not the study's own analysis. The table for this sample lists roughly 200,000 distinct CDR3 sequences; 20% to 25% of them were counted only once. The ten top clones hold around 23% of the sample.

With respect to this clonotype: Its antigen is currently not known. Qualities for individual bases were not recorded, and no much larger clone is one base off.

Source material: PBMCs or a T cell subset sorted from them (not recorded which). The source of this sequence is an adult woman who had mild COVID-19 (a few samples of this study predate the infection). The sample titles of this study are shuffled in the database, so cell type and time point are left out; the donor was told from shared clones. The sequence links TRBV5-4 to TRBJ2-3; no D gene can be assigned with confidence. CDR3 protein: CASSPVGSDTQYF. The DNA sequence is as follows: TGTGCCAGCAGCCCGGTTGGCTCAGATACGCAGTATTTT.